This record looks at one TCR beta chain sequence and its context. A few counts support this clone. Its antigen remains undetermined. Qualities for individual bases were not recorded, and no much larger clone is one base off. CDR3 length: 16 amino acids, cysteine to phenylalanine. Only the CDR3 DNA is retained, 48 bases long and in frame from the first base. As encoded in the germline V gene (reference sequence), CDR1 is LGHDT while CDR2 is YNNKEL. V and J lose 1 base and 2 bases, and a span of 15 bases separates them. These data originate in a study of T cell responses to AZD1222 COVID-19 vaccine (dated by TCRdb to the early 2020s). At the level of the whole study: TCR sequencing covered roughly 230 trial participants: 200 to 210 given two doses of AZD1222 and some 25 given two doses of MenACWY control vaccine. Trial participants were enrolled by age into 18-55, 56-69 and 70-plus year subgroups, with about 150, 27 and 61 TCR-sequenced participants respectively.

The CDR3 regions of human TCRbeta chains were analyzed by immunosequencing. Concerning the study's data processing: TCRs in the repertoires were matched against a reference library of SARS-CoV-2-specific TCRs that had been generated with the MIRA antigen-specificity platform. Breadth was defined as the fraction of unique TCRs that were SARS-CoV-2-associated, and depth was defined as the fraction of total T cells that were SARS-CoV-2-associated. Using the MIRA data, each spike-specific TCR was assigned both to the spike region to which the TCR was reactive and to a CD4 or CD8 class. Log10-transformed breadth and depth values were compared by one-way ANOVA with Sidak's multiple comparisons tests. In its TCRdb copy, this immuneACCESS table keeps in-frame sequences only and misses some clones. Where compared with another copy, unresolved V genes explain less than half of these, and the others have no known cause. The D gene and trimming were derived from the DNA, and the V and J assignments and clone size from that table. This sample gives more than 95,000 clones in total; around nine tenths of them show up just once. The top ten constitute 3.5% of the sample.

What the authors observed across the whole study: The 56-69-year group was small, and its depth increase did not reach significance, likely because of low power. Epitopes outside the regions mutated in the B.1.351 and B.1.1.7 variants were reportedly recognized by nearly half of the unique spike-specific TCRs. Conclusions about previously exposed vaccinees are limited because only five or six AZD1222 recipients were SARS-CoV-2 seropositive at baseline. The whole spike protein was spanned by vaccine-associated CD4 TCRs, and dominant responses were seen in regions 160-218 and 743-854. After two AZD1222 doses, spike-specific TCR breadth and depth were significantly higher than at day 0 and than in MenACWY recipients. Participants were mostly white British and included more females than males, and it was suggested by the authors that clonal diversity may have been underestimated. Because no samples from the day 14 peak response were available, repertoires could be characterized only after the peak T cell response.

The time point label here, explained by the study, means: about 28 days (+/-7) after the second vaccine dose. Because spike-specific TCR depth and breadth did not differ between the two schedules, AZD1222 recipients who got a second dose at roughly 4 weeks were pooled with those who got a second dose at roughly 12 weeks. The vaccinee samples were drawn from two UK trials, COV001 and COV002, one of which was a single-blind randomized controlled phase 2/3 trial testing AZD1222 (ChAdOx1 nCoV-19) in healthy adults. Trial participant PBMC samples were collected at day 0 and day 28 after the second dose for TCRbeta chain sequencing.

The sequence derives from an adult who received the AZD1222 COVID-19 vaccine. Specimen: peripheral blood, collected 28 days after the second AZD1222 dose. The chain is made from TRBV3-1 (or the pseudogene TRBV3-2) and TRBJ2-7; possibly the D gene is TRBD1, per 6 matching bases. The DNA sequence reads TGTGCCAGCAGCCAAGTGAACAGGGTCGAAACCTACGAGCAGTACTTC. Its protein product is CASSQVNRVETYEQYF.